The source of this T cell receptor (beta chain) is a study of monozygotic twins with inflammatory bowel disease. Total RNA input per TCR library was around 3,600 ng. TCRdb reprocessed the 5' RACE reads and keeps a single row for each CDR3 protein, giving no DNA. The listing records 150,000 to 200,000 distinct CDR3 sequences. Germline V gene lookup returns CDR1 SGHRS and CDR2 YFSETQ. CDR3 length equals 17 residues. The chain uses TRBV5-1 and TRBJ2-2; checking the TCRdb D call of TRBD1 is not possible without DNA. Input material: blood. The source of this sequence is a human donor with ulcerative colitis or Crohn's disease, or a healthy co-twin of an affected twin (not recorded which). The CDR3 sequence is CASSPNPGQGNTGELFF.